The 25 T cell receptor beta chains below were found in one sample sequenced in a study of T cells after yellow fever vaccination. TCRdb recomputed calls from the 5' RACE reads with MiXCR, one row per CDR3 protein. The sample lists about 320,000 distinct CDR3 sequences, approximately 12% occurring once. This sample comprised CD4+ T cells sorted from PBMCs, obtained 45 days after the yellow fever booster vaccination. These receptors originate from a man younger than 30 who received the YFV17D yellow fever vaccine.

The chain recombines TRBV12-3 or TRBV12-4 with TRBJ1-6; 7 bases fit TRBD1. There are 15 residues in the CDR3. V lost 5 bases and J lost 7; bases outside the gene matches: 8. The DNA of the CDR3 is TGTGCCAGCAGTCTTCAGACAGGGCCGAATTCACCCCTCCACTTT. This encodes CASSLQTGPNSPLHF.

The chain joins TRBV12-3 or TRBV12-4 to TRBJ1-6; 8 bases are a match to TRBD1. CDR3 length equals 14 residues. The V segment lost 3 bases and the J segment 10 bases; nucleotides outside the gene matches: 5. DNA of the CDR3: TGTGCCAGCAGTTTTTGGGACAGGTTATCACCCCTCCACTTT. Translated: CASSFWDRLSPLHF.

This clonotype was observed a few times. The chain links TRBV12-3 or TRBV12-4 to TRBJ1-2; D call uncertain. This CDR3 is built from 11 residues. V was trimmed by 3 bases and J by 6 bases, leaving 5 bases between them. CDR3 nucleotide sequence: TGTGCCAGCAGTTTGGCGCATGGCTACACCTTC. Protein: CASSLAHGYTF.

This clonotype was found a few times. The chain has TRBV12-3 or TRBV12-4 and TRBJ1-5; 7 bases match TRBD1. The CDR3 length is 14 residues. Trimming took 4 bases from V and 7 from J; bases not matched to a gene: 7. The CDR3: CASSSRQGRQPQHF. In nucleotides, the CDR3 is TGTGCCAGCAGTTCCCGACAGGGCCGCCAGCCCCAGCATTTT.

This clonotype was found a few times. V usage is TRBV7-8 and J usage is TRBJ2-5, with 13 bases matching TRBD2. The CDR3 sequence is 16 residues long. Germline trimming cut 5 bases from V and 4 bases from J; bases unmatched to any gene: 7. CDR1 SGHVS and CDR2 FQNEAQ come from the germline V gene. The CDR3 DNA is TGTGCCAGCAGCCCGCGACTAGCGGGGGGTGGAGAGACCCAGTACTTC. Translated: CASSPRLAGGGETQYF.

This clonotype was seen more than once but under ten times. The chain carries TRBV18 and TRBJ2-7; D call uncertain. This CDR3 region has 13 residues. The V gene lost 2 bases and the J gene lost 5 bases, with 10 bases spanning the gap. Germline V gene lookup returns CDR1 KGHSH and CDR2 LQKENI. CDR3 nucleotides: TGTGCCAGCTCACCAACCGCTGCGGACGAGCAGTACTTC. Its protein product is CASSPTAADEQYF.

This clonotype was seen only a few times. The chain is built from TRBV5-1 and TRBJ2-1; 13 nucleotides align to TRBD2. V lost 4 bases to trimming and J lost 0 bases; unmatched junction nucleotides: 10. From germline, CDR1 is SGHRS and CDR2 YFSETQ. The CDR3 sequence is 19 residues long. CDR3 amino acids: CASSEKTSGGSGSYNEQFF. CDR3 nucleotides: TGCGCCAGCAGCGAAAAGACTAGCGGGGGGTCGGGCTCCTACAATGAGCAGTTCTTC. The full variable domain, in which reference TRBV5-1 and TRBJ2-1 provide the parts outside the CDR3, is KAGVTQTPRYLIKTRGQQVTLSCSPISGHRSVSWYQQTPGQGLQFLFEYFSETQRNKGNFPGRFSGRQFSNSRSEMNVSTLELGDSALYLCASSEKTSGGSGSYNEQFFGPGTRLTVL.

This clonotype was counted only a few times. The chain joins TRBV7-8 to TRBJ1-5; D may be TRBD1 (6 bases). The germline V and J ends were trimmed by 5 bases and 0 bases, with 20 bases remaining between them. CDR1 is SGHVS, CDR2 FQNEAQ, per germline. The CDR3 is 18 amino acids. The CDR3 loop is CASSRSATGIDSNQPQHF. The CDR3 bases are TGTGCCAGCAGCCGATCTGCTACAGGGATAGATAGCAATCAGCCCCAGCATTTT.

The chain combines TRBV9 with TRBJ2-3; a possible D gene is TRBD2 (5 bases). This CDR3 has 13 amino acids. In germline, CDR1 is SGDLS, CDR2 YYNGEE. Trimming cost V 0 bases and J 4 bases, with 6 bases left between them. This CDR3 reads CASSVARADTQYF. The CDR3 nucleotides read TGTGCCAGCAGCGTAGCGAGGGCAGATACGCAGTATTTT.

The rearrangement joins TRBV20-1 to TRBJ2-4, with TRBD2 matching 8 bases. Germline-derived CDR1 and CDR2 are DFQATT and SNEGSKA (reference sequence). J was trimmed by 0 bases and V by 4 bases; bases with no gene match: 5. The CDR3 runs to 15 residues. This CDR3 is CSATSGGLAKNIQYF. The CDR3 DNA follows: TGCAGTGCTACCAGCGGGGGCTTAGCCAAAAACATTCAGTACTTC.

At least ten counts were recorded for this clonotype. This chain links TRBV12-3 or TRBV12-4 with TRBJ2-7; D perhaps matches TRBD2 (6 bases). This CDR3 comprises 15 residues. Trimming removed 1 base at V and 4 bases at J, with 14 bases between. Here the CDR3 DNA reads TGTGCCAGCAGTTTAGAGGCCGGGGGTGGGTACGAGCAGTACGTC. Translated: CASSLEAGGGYEQYV.

The chain uses TRBV7-9 and TRBJ2-7; 10 bases are shared with TRBD1. Germline values: CDR1 SEHNR, CDR2 FQNEAQ (reference sequence). The V segment lost 4 bases and the J segment 3 bases; nucleotides outside the gene matches: 12. The CDR3 contains 17 residues. In DNA form, the CDR3 reads TGTGCCAGCAGCTCAGGGGGACGCCGGGACAGGGGCTACGAGCAGTACTTC. This sequence encodes CASSSGGRRDRGYEQYF. The whole variable domain, remainder taken from reference TRBV7-9 and TRBJ2-7, is DTGVSQNPRHKITKRGQNVTFRCDPISEHNRLYWYRQTLGQGPEFLTYFQNEAQLEKSRLLSDRFSAERPKGSFSTLEIQRTEQGDSAMYLCASSSGGRRDRGYEQYFGPGTRLTVT.

This clonotype was recorded at least ten times. The rearrangement uses TRBV9 and TRBJ1-2, with a tentative D call TRBD1 (6 bases). The V gene lost 2 bases and the J gene lost 3 bases, with 23 bases spanning the gap. The germline V gene has CDR1 SGDLS and CDR2 YYNGEE. The CDR3 runs 18 residues. CDR3 residues: CASSVSRGRGPQDYGYTF. In DNA form, the CDR3 reads TGTGCCAGCAGCGTGAGCCGGGGCAGGGGCCCACAGGACTATGGCTACACCTTC.

This clonotype came up a few times. The chain links TRBV5-4 to TRBJ2-1, with D unresolved. The germline V gene encodes CDR1 SGHNT and CDR2 YYREEE (reference sequence). The CDR3 has 15 amino acids. The ends were cut back, 4 bases at V and 7 bases at J, with 18 bases in the middle. The DNA for the CDR3 is TGTGCCAGCAGCCCCTCCGGTGATAGGGCAAATGAGCAGTTCTTC. Protein: CASSPSGDRANEQFF. Drawing the rest from reference TRBV5-4 and TRBJ2-1, the complete variable domain is ETGVTQSPTHLIKTRGQQVTLRCSSQSGHNTVSWYQQALGQGPQFIFQYYREEENGRGNFPPRFSGLQFPNYSSELNVNALELDDSALYLCASSPSGDRANEQFFGPGTRLTVL.

This clonotype has more than one count but fewer than ten. The chain has TRBV29-1 and TRBJ2-5, with D unclear. The V and J ends lost 4 bases and 3 bases respectively, with 9 bases between them. CDR1 is SQVTM and CDR2 is ANQGSEA in the germline V gene. This CDR3 spans 12 amino acids. The CDR3 loop is CSVGPREETQYF. CDR3 bases: TGCAGCGTTGGGCCCCGGGAAGAGACCCAGTACTTC.

Ten or more counts support this clonotype. The V call is TRBV12-3 or TRBV12-4, the J call TRBJ2-3; D gene ambiguous. The V end lost 6 bases, the J end lost 0 bases, and 7 bases lay between the germline ends. The CDR3 extends over 13 amino acids. CDR3 in DNA: TGTGCCAGCAGCTTGGTTAGCACAGATACGCAGTATTTT. As protein: CASSLVSTDTQYF.

In this sample, this clonotype turned up a few times. The chain combines TRBV9 with TRBJ1-5; D is ambiguous. The CDR3 length is 14 residues. V was shortened by 2 bases and J by 7 bases, with 13 bases between the two germline ends. Per the germline V gene, CDR1 is SGDLS and CDR2 is YYNGEE. The CDR3 DNA reads as TGTGCCAGCAGCGTCGACGGTGGGTGGCAGCCCCAGCATTTT. This sequence encodes CASSVDGGWQPQHF.

This clonotype has a handful of counts. V usage is TRBV27 and J usage is TRBJ2-1; 9 nucleotides agree with TRBD2. The germline V gene has CDR1 MNHEY and CDR2 SMNVEV (reference sequence). V was pared by 7 bases and J by 12 bases, with 13 bases of the junction left unmatched. This CDR3 has 14 amino acids. CDR3 DNA: TGTGCCAGCAAGGGGGGGCTAGCGGGGAGAGGGCAGTTCTTC. Translating it yields CASKGGLAGRGQFF.

The chain links TRBV6-5 to TRBJ2-7; D not certain. Trimming cost V 6 bases and J 2 bases, with 11 bases left between them. The CDR3 contains 13 residues. Germline V gene sequence: CDR1 MNHEY, CDR2 SVGAGI. CDR3 coding DNA: TGTGCCAGCAGCTCCCAGCTCACCTACGAGCAGTACTTC. Its protein product is CASSSQLTYEQYF.

This clonotype was recorded a few times. The gene calls are TRBV21-1 and TRBJ1-2; no check of the table's D call, TRBD1, against the DNA was made. TRBV21-1 is a recognized pseudogene. The CDR3 has 15 residues. CDR3 DNA sequence: TGTGCCAGCAGCAATTCGGACAGGCATCACTATGGCTACACCTTC. This sequence encodes CASSNSDRHHYGYTF.

The chain joins TRBV5-5 to TRBJ2-1; D is perhaps TRBD1 or TRBD2 (5 bases each). Trimming cost V 2 bases and J 0 bases, with 12 bases left between them. The CDR3 covers 16 residues. Looked up from germline, CDR1 is SGHKS and CDR2 is YYEKEE (reference sequence). The CDR3 protein is CASSFLPGSSYNEQFF. The CDR3 bases are TGTGCCAGCAGCTTTCTTCCAGGGAGCTCCTACAATGAGCAGTTCTTC.

This clonotype has just a few counts. This chain uses TRBV5-1 with TRBJ2-7; 11 positions agree with TRBD1. The CDR3 runs 14 residues. The J segment lost 3 bases and the V segment lost 3 bases, leaving 2 bases of the junction unmatched. The germline V gene has CDR1 SGHRS and CDR2 YFSETQ. The CDR3 sequence is CASSWGTGGYEQYV. As DNA, the CDR3 is TGCGCCAGCAGCTGGGGGACAGGGGGCTACGAGCAGTACGTC.

This rearrangement joins TRBV5-1 to TRBJ1-1, with D uncertain. The CDR3 is 14 amino acids. The germline CDR1 and CDR2 sequences are SGHRS and YFSETQ. Trimming cost V 3 bases and J 4 bases, with 13 bases left between them. The CDR3 DNA reads TGCGCCAGCAGCTCGGCTGGGGTGTCCACTGAAGCTTTCTTT. It translates to CASSSAGVSTEAFF.

This clonotype has more than one count but fewer than ten. The V gene is TRBV4-3, the J gene TRBJ1-2; D is perhaps TRBD1 (6 bases). CDR1 and CDR2 from the germline V gene are LGHNA and YSLEER. V shed 3 bases and J shed 8 bases, with 16 bases lying between them. The CDR3 contains 14 residues. CDR3 nucleotides: TGCGCCAGCAGCCAGATAACCGACAGGCGAGGCTACACCTTC. Its protein product is CASSQITDRRGYTF.

For this clonotype: This clone may be a read error of a much larger clone one base away. The chain has TRBV5-1 and TRBJ1-1, with a weak D call TRBD1 (6 bases). The CDR3 covers 14 residues. Trimming shortened V by 4 bases and J by 3 bases, and 13 bases separated the two germline ends. Germline CDR1 reads SGHRS; CDR2 reads YFSETQ. Written as DNA, the CDR3 is TGCGCCAGCAGCCCGGGACACGGGTACACTGAAGCTTTCTTT. It encodes CASSPGHGYTEAFF.